One and the same sample provided the 26 T cell receptor beta chains below, sequenced in a study of T cells after yellow fever vaccination. TCRdb processed the 5' RACE reads anew with MiXCR; each CDR3 protein has one entry. The sample yields some 320,000 distinct CDR3 sequences, 8.5% to 10% seen once. The specimen comprised CD4+ T cells sorted from PBMCs, sampled 5 days after the yellow fever booster vaccination. These receptors were taken from a young man who received the YFV17D yellow fever vaccine.

This clonotype was seen more than once but under ten times. This chain uses TRBV2 with TRBJ2-3; D call uncertain. The CDR3 runs to 13 residues. The germline CDR1 and CDR2 sequences are SNHLY and FYNNEI. The V end was cut by 7 bases, the J end by 1 base, with 9 bases between. CDR3 sequence: CASTTMGTDTQYF. In DNA, the CDR3 is TGTGCCAGCACGACGATGGGCACAGATACGCAGTATTTT. The full variable domain, with the rest looked up from reference TRBV2 and TRBJ2-3, is EPEVTQTPSHQVTQMGQEVILRCVPISNHLYFYWYRQILGQKVEFLVSFYNNEISEKSEIFDDQFSVERPDGSNFTLKIRSTKLEDSAMYFCASTTMGTDTQYFGPGTRLTVL.

The rearrangement links TRBV20-1 to TRBJ2-1; 8 nucleotides line up with TRBD2. CDR1 and CDR2 from the germline V gene are DFQATT and SNEGSKA (reference sequence). V lost 1 base to trimming and J lost 6 bases; unmatched junction nucleotides: 11. The CDR3 is 16 residues long. CDR3 sequence reads: CSARGEPGLVSNEQFF. In DNA, the CDR3 is TGCAGTGCTAGAGGGGAACCGGGACTAGTGTCCAATGAGCAGTTCTTC.

The chain carries TRBV29-1 and TRBJ2-5; D unclear. From germline, CDR1 is SQVTM and CDR2 ANQGSEA. There are 14 residues in the CDR3. With 8 bases removed from V and 2 bases from J, the gap between germline ends came to 18 bases. The CDR3 is CSSRLTPRQETQYF. The CDR3 bases are TGCAGCTCCCGTCTGACACCCAGACAAGAGACCCAGTACTTC.

This clonotype was seen ten or more times. The chain joins TRBV5-1 to TRBJ2-5, with 9 bases aligning to TRBD2. The trim removed 2 bases at V and 5 bases at J, leaving 10 bases unmatched. CDR1 SGHRS and CDR2 YFSETQ come from the germline V gene. This CDR3 has 16 amino acids. This CDR3 is CASSFLAGGPGETQYF. The CDR3 region has the DNA TGCGCCAGCAGCTTTCTCGCGGGGGGGCCAGGGGAGACCCAGTACTTC.

This clonotype has more than one count but fewer than ten. This CDR3 reads CSVGAGQGMAEKLFF. The CDR3 DNA reads as TGCAGCGTTGGAGCAGGACAGGGAATGGCTGAAAAACTGTTTTTT. V is TRBV29-1 and J is TRBJ1-4; 8 bases agree with TRBD1. V trimming: 4 bases; J trimming: 7 bases; junction bases outside the gene matches: 11. The CDR3 covers 15 residues. Germline V gene lookup returns CDR1 SQVTM and CDR2 ANQGSEA.

The chain has TRBV7-9 and TRBJ2-5; 7 bases agree with TRBD2. The V and J ends lost 5 bases and 3 bases, in that order; junction bases with no gene match: 6. From germline, CDR1 is SEHNR and CDR2 FQNEAQ (reference sequence). The CDR3 contains 14 residues. This CDR3 is CASSPMGTKETQYF. The CDR3 bases are TGTGCCAGCAGCCCAATGGGGACTAAAGAGACCCAGTACTTC.

This chain joins TRBV2 and TRBJ2-4; tentatively, D is TRBD1 (5 bases). Trimming removed 7 bases at V and 0 bases at J, with 22 bases between. Germline CDR1 and CDR2: SNHLY and FYNNEI. The CDR3 consists of 18 residues. The CDR3 spells CASITQGISHLAKNIQYF. DNA for the CDR3: TGTGCCAGCATCACCCAGGGAATCTCCCATCTAGCCAAAAACATTCAGTACTTC.

The rearrangement links TRBV4-3 to TRBJ1-1; 7 bases are shared with TRBD1. The CDR3 is made up of 17 amino acids. The J segment lost 9 bases and the V segment lost 0 bases, leaving 16 bases of the junction unmatched. Germline V CDR1 and CDR2: LGHNA, YSLEER. CDR3 in amino acids: CASSQDPGTETGLKAFF. The CDR3 bases are TGCGCCAGCAGCCAAGATCCGGGGACAGAGACAGGCCTGAAAGCTTTCTTT.

This clonotype was detected only a few times. V usage is TRBV13 and J usage is TRBJ2-2, with D perhaps being TRBD1 or TRBD2 (5 bases each). Germline assignment: CDR1 PRHDT and CDR2 FYEKMQ (reference sequence). Trimming left V 5 bases short and J 7 bases short, with 14 bases between. This CDR3 contains 14 residues. In DNA, the CDR3 is TGTGCCAGCAGCAAGGGACCAGGAAGCGGGGAGCTGTTTTTT. Protein sequence: CASSKGPGSGELFF.

This clonotype is labeled as medium-sized. This chain connects TRBV7-2 to TRBJ2-7; 7 nucleotides align to TRBD1. The CDR3 runs 14 residues. The germline V gene has CDR1 SGHTA and CDR2 FQGNSA. Trimming took 4 bases from V and 3 from J; bases not matched to a gene: 6. The CDR3 here is CASSSGTDYYEQYF. The CDR3 DNA follows: TGTGCCAGCAGCTCCGGGACAGATTACTACGAGCAGTACTTC.

V and J are TRBV20-1 and TRBJ2-1; TRBD2 matches at 14 bases. CDR1 is DFQATT and CDR2 is SNEGSKA in the germline V gene (reference sequence). This CDR3 is 16 amino acids long. The J segment lost 2 bases and the V segment lost 6 bases, leaving 6 bases of the junction unmatched. CDR3: CSAGLAGGLAYNEQFF. In DNA form, the CDR3 reads TGCAGTGCCGGACTAGCGGGGGGTCTAGCCTACAATGAGCAGTTCTTC.

The table lists this clonotype with a few counts. Sequence at one end of the junction differs from germline and may be a read error. This chain connects TRBV6-2 or TRBV6-3 to TRBJ2-1; D gene unclear. The CDR3 sequence is 12 residues long. CDR1 MNHEY and CDR2 SVGEGT come from the germline V gene. As DNA, the CDR3 is TGTGCCAGCAGGACTCACTACGATGAGCAGTTCTTC. Residues: CASRTHYDEQFF.

The sample holds a few counts of this clonotype. This sequence joins TRBV29-1 and TRBJ1-1; D is ambiguous. In germline, CDR1 is SQVTM, CDR2 ANQGSEA. This CDR3 has 12 amino acids. V was trimmed by 6 bases and J by 3 bases, leaving 11 bases between them. The CDR3 protein is CSVTRRDTEAFF. The DNA for the CDR3 is TGCAGCGTGACGCGGCGGGACACTGAAGCTTTCTTT.

There are many counts of this clonotype. This chain uses TRBV5-5 with TRBJ1-2, with TRBD1 identical over 8 bases. Germline-derived CDR1 and CDR2 are SGHKS and YYEKEE (reference sequence). CDR3 length equals 13 residues. Trimming took 4 bases from V and 6 from J; bases not matched to a gene: 5. The CDR3, as DNA: TGTGCCAGCAGCGGAACAGGGGGAGATGGCTACACCTTC. This translates into CASSGTGGDGYTF. Filled out from reference TRBV5-5 and TRBJ1-2, the complete variable domain reads DAGVTQSPTHLIKTRGQQVTLRCSPISGHKSVSWYQQVLGQGPQFIFQYYEKEERGRGNFPDRFSARQFPNYSSELNVNALLLGDSALYLCASSGTGGDGYTFGSGTRLTVV.

The sample holds a few counts of this clonotype. The chain has TRBV11-2 and TRBJ2-5; 12 nucleotides agree with TRBD2. The CDR3 covers 15 residues. V gave up 5 bases and J gave up 3 bases; unmatched junction bases: 4. Germline CDR1 SGHAT, CDR2 FQNNGV. The CDR3: CASSRRLAGEETQYF. As DNA, the CDR3 is TGTGCCAGCAGCCGGAGACTAGCGGGGGAAGAGACCCAGTACTTC.

This clonotype was detected only a few times. This chain links TRBV5-4 with TRBJ2-3; 9 nucleotides align to TRBD1. V lost 3 bases and J lost 1; bases outside the gene matches: 3. The CDR3 is made up of 15 amino acids. Germline V gives CDR1 SGHNT, CDR2 YYREEE (reference sequence). This chain's CDR3 is CASSSQGAGTDTQYF. The CDR3 region has the DNA TGTGCCAGCAGCTCACAGGGGGCCGGCACAGATACGCAGTATTTT.

This clonotype was detected many times. The DNA of the CDR3 is TGTGCCAGCAGTTTTGGGGGTAAAGAGACCCAGTACTTC. Its protein product is CASSFGGKETQYF. The genes are TRBV12-3 or TRBV12-4 and TRBJ2-5; D may be TRBD1 or TRBD2 (5 bases each). This CDR3 spans 13 amino acids. Trimming removed 3 bases from V and 3 bases from J, with 8 bases in between.

This clonotype was detected only a few times. The J gene is TRBJ1-3, the V gene TRBV18, with 9 bases fitting TRBD1. This CDR3 spans 16 amino acids. Germline CDR1 and CDR2: KGHSH and LQKENI. V shed 6 bases, J shed 1 base, and the junction held 7 bases outside the gene matches. The CDR3 coding sequence is TGTGCCAGCTCGTCGGGACAGGGAGGATCTGGAAACACCATATATTTT. Its translation is CASSSGQGGSGNTIYF. The variable domain in full, completed from reference TRBV18 and TRBJ1-3, reads NAGVMQNPRHLVRRRGQEARLRCSPMKGHSHVYWYRQLPEEGLKFMVYLQKENIIDESGMPKERFSAEFPKEGPSILRIQQVVRGDSAAYFCASSSGQGGSGNTIYFGEGSWLTVV.

CDR3 loop: CASSPTEWDEQYF. The CDR3 nucleotides read TGTGCCAGCAGTCCGACGGAATGGGACGAGCAGTACTTC. The genes are TRBV6-6 and TRBJ2-7; D is unresolved. Germline V gene data show CDR1 as MNHNY and CDR2 as SVGAGI (reference sequence). Deletions cut 5 bases from V and 5 bases from J, with 13 bases between. The CDR3 runs to 13 residues.

This clonotype was seen a handful of times. The chain joins TRBV6-2 or TRBV6-3 to TRBJ2-1; 9 nucleotides line up with TRBD2. With 5 bases clipped from V and 5 bases from J, the junction kept 10 bases outside the gene matches. This CDR3 spans 16 amino acids. Per germline, CDR1 MNHEY and CDR2 SVGEGT. DNA of the CDR3: TGTGCCAGCAGTCCCCCCGGGACTAGCTCTAACAATGAGCAGTTCTTC. It yields the protein CASSPPGTSSNNEQFF.

This clonotype showed up many times. CDR3: CSVEGRSGLGFGNEQFF. DNA of the CDR3: TGCAGCGTTGAAGGTCGTTCGGGATTGGGGTTTGGAAATGAGCAGTTCTTC. The rearrangement uses TRBV29-1 and TRBJ2-1, with TRBD2 as a possible D gene (5 bases). This CDR3 comprises 17 residues. Germline CDR1 is SQVTM and CDR2 is ANQGSEA. V shed 1 base and J shed 7 bases, with 23 bases lying between them.

This chain connects TRBV12-3 or TRBV12-4 to TRBJ2-5, with D perhaps matching TRBD2 (6 bases). The CDR3 sequence is 14 residues long. The V and J ends lost 4 bases and 5 bases respectively, with 14 bases between them. The CDR3: CASSSQLAEETQYF. CDR3 coding DNA: TGTGCCAGCAGTTCTCAACTAGCAGAGGAGACCCAGTACTTC.

This clonotype appeared many times. This chain connects TRBV20-1 to TRBJ1-2; TRBD1 might be the D (5 bases). The CDR3 loop spans 14 amino acids. Trimming took off 3 bases at V and 8 bases at J, with 19 bases between the two ends. Germline CDR1 is DFQATT and CDR2 is SNEGSKA (reference sequence). In nucleotides, the CDR3 is TGCAGTGCTAGCCCCCTAGGTGGAGAGGGGGGCTACACCTTC. Translation: CSASPLGGEGGYTF.

This clonotype was detected ten times or more. The V gene is TRBV6-5, the J gene TRBJ2-2; 8 positions agree with TRBD1. Trimming took 11 bases from V and 4 from J; bases not matched to a gene: 6. Germline V gene lookup returns CDR1 MNHEY and CDR2 SVGAGI. The CDR3 sequence is 13 residues long. The CDR3 loop reads CAFRDRLTGELFF. CDR3 coding DNA: TGTGCCTTCCGGGACAGGCTCACCGGGGAGCTGTTTTTT.

This clonotype was recorded many times. The chain has TRBV2 and TRBJ2-1; 12 bases line up with TRBD2. Germline V lookup: CDR1 SNHLY, CDR2 FYNNEI. J was trimmed by 6 bases and V by 11 bases; bases with no gene match: 8. This CDR3 spans 14 amino acids. The CDR3 protein is CAGRTSGALNEQFF. CDR3 in DNA: TGTGCCGGACGGACTAGCGGGGCCCTCAATGAGCAGTTCTTC.

This clonotype came up a few times. The rearrangement links TRBV7-2 to TRBJ2-7; TRBD1 aligns across 7 bases. The V gene's germline CDR1 is SGHTA and CDR2 FQGNSA. The CDR3 spans 15 residues. With 5 bases clipped from V and 3 bases from J, the junction kept 10 bases outside the gene matches. Here the CDR3 DNA reads TGTGCCAGCAGCCCACGACAGGGTGGGGACTACGAGCAGTACTTC. This codes for CASSPRQGGDYEQYF. Supplemented by reference TRBV7-2 and TRBJ2-7, the full variable domain reads GAGVSQSPSNKVTEKGKDVELRCDPISGHTALYWYRQSLGQGLEFLIYFQGNSAPDKSGLPSDRFSAERTGGSVSTLTIQRTQQEDSAVYLCASSPRQGGDYEQYFGPGTRLTVT.